The 30 T cell receptor beta chains below all came from one sample that was sequenced in a study of Ad26.COV2.S vaccination and SARS-CoV-2 variants (dated by TCRdb to the early 2020s). The sample's treatment or condition label, decoded: 15 to 20 received Ad26.COV2.S at low or high dose, single or two shots; five or six received placebo; per-sample allocation not given. For vaccine and placebo recipients, repertoires were sequenced using samples collected on day 63 after the first injection. The receptor library was made with the immunoSEQ multiplex PCR assay. This is the immuneACCESS table as TCRdb keeps it, with only in-frame sequences that have V and J called. A part of the clones is gone; compared with another copy, unresolved V genes explain less than half, and the rest is unexplained. Present in this sample are 200,000 to 250,000 clones, roughly 90% of which were seen just once. The leading ten clones occupy about 10% of the sample.

This material consisted of peripheral blood, taken in a trial of Ad26.COV2.S vaccine versus placebo. The receptor set was obtained from a person between 18 and 59 years old who received the Ad26.COV2.S COVID-19 vaccine or a placebo.

The V gene is TRBV30, the J gene TRBJ1-6; D is uncertain. CDR1 is GTSNPN, CDR2 SVGIG, per germline (reference sequence). CDR3 size: 15 residues. The ends were cut back, 2 bases at V and 5 bases at J, with 13 bases in the middle. The CDR3 DNA reads TGTGCCTGGAGTTTCGGCAGAGGGAATAATTCACCCCTCCACTTT. The encoded protein is CAWSFGRGNNSPLHF.

This clone was counted a single time. The chain joins TRBV30 to TRBJ1-1, with unresolved D. Germline CDR1 GTSNPN, CDR2 SVGIG (reference sequence). This CDR3 region has 14 residues. Trimming removed 1 base from V and 0 bases from J, with 9 bases in between. The CDR3 region has the DNA TGTGCCTGGAGTGGATCCGTCGTGAACACTGAAGCTTTCTTT. Residues: CAWSGSVVNTEAFF. The whole variable domain, remainder taken from reference TRBV30 and TRBJ1-1, is SQTIHQWPATLVQPVGSPLSLECTVEGTSNPNLYWYRQAAGRGLQLLFYSVGIGQISSEVPQNLSASRPQDRQFILSSKKLLLSDSGFYLCAWSGSVVNTEAFFGQGTRLTVV.

CDR3 region: CASSLAAYVADTQYF. As DNA, the CDR3 is TGTGCCAGCAGCTTAGCGGCCTACGTGGCAGATACGCAGTATTTT. This sequence joins TRBV7-2 and TRBJ2-3; D gene unclear. The germline gives CDR1 SGHTA, CDR2 FQGNSA. V was trimmed by 0 bases and J by 4 bases, leaving 11 bases between them. The CDR3 is 15 residues long.

The chain joins TRBV7-9 to TRBJ2-5, with TRBD1 matching 7 bases. Per germline, CDR1 SEHNR and CDR2 FQNEAQ (reference sequence). This CDR3 contains 16 residues. Trimming cost V 4 bases and J 2 bases; bases outside gene matches: 10. The CDR3 loop is CASSYNRGWVQETQYF. CDR3 coding DNA: TGTGCCAGCAGCTACAACAGGGGTTGGGTACAAGAGACCCAGTACTTC.

This chain connects TRBV28 to TRBJ1-2; D is uncertain. The V and J ends lost 2 bases and 8 bases respectively, with 12 bases between them. Germline V gives CDR1 MDHEN, CDR2 SYDVKM. This CDR3 region has 13 residues. The CDR3 DNA reads as TGTGCCAGCAGTTTAAGCGGAGCGGCAGGCTACACCTTC. Translated: CASSLSGAAGYTF.

This clone has just a few counts. The chain combines TRBV28 with TRBJ1-2, with D unclear. CDR3 length: 13 amino acids. Germline values: CDR1 MDHEN, CDR2 SYDVKM. Trimming removed 2 bases at V and 8 bases at J, with 12 bases between. This CDR3 reads CASSLGQNLGYTF. Written as DNA, the CDR3 is TGTGCCAGCAGTTTAGGGCAGAACTTAGGCTACACCTTC.

The chain combines TRBV18 with TRBJ1-1; no definite D call. CDR3 size: 12 residues. Trimming cost V 2 bases and J 3 bases, with 4 bases left between them. In germline, CDR1 is KGHSH, CDR2 LQKENI. The CDR3 is CASSPWDTEAFF. CDR3 coding DNA: TGTGCCAGCTCACCATGGGACACTGAAGCTTTCTTT.

The CDR3 sequence is CASRMSKGRGPDTQYF. As DNA, the CDR3 is TGTGCCAGCAGGATGTCAAAGGGGAGGGGCCCAGATACGCAGTATTTT. J is TRBJ2-3 and V is TRBV28, with 7 bases matching TRBD2. J lost 4 bases, V lost 6 bases, and 13 bases had no gene match. The CDR3 is made up of 16 amino acids. Per the germline V gene, CDR1 is MDHEN and CDR2 is SYDVKM.

This clone was counted only a few times. This chain uses TRBV30 with TRBJ2-7; TRBD1 matches at 7 bases. Germline V gene data show CDR1 as GTSNPN and CDR2 as SVGIG (reference sequence). This CDR3 has 13 residues. V was pared by 0 bases and J by 2 bases, with 1 base of the junction left unmatched. The CDR3 loop reads CAWSVQGAYEQYF. The CDR3 nucleotides are TGTGCCTGGAGTGTCCAGGGGGCCTACGAGCAGTACTTC.

The V and J genes are TRBV14 and TRBJ2-6, with TRBD1 identical over 7 bases. The CDR3 sequence is 17 residues long. V shed 4 bases and J 0 bases; nucleotides not matched to a gene: 6. Germline lookup yields CDR1 SGHDN and CDR2 FVKESK. The CDR3 DNA reads as TGTGCCAGCAGCCGCGGTACAGGGGCCTCTGGGGCCAACGTCCTGACTTTC. The encoded protein is CASSRGTGASGANVLTF. Looking up the rest from reference TRBV14 and TRBJ2-6 gives the full variable domain: EAGVTQFPSHSVIEKGQTVTLRCDPISGHDNLYWYRRVMGKEIKFLLHFVKESKQDESGMPNNRFLAERTGGTYSTLKVQPAELEDSGVYFCASSRGTGASGANVLTFGAGSRLTVL.

The rearrangement joins TRBV6-5 to TRBJ1-1; unclear D gene. With 6 bases removed from V and 1 base from J, the gap between germline ends came to 3 bases. The CDR3 consists of 11 residues. CDR1 MNHEY and CDR2 SVGAGI come from the germline V gene. The CDR3 DNA sequence: TGTGCCAGCAGCCCGAACACTGAAGCTTTCTTT. This translates into CASSPNTEAFF.

This clone has only one observation. The J gene is TRBJ2-5, the V gene TRBV5-1; unclear D gene. Trimming removed 5 bases at V and 2 bases at J, with 10 bases between. This CDR3 spans 13 amino acids. Germline V CDR1 and CDR2: SGHRS, YFSETQ. In nucleotides, the CDR3 is TGCGCCAGCAGAACTACCCTACAAGAGACCCAGTACTTC. Translating it yields CASRTTLQETQYF.

This chain uses TRBV28 with TRBJ2-7; TRBD2 might be the D (5 bases). V lost 5 bases, J lost 0 bases, and 14 bases lay in between. This CDR3 has 15 residues. Per the germline V gene, CDR1 is MDHEN and CDR2 is SYDVKM. CDR3 sequence reads: CASSAPGMSSYEQYF. In DNA form, the CDR3 reads TGTGCCAGCAGTGCCCCGGGGATGAGCTCCTACGAGCAGTACTTC.

The chain employs TRBV6-5 and TRBJ2-5, with D perhaps assigned TRBD1 or TRBD2 (5 bases each). The CDR3 has 14 residues. Germline CDR1 is MNHEY and CDR2 is SVGAGI. The ends were cut back, 2 bases at V and 5 bases at J, with 12 bases in the middle. In nucleotides, the CDR3 is TGTGCCAGCAGTTACGAACGGTGGGGGGAGACCCAGTACTTC. Encoded protein: CASSYERWGETQYF.

This chain links TRBV28 with TRBJ2-1; maybe TRBD2 (5 bases). Looked up from germline, CDR1 is MDHEN and CDR2 is SYDVKM. V was trimmed by 3 bases and J by 8 bases, leaving 17 bases between them. The CDR3 contains 15 residues. The CDR3 sequence is CASSLASFGVDEQFF. The CDR3 region has the DNA TGTGCCAGCAGTTTGGCTAGCTTTGGGGTTGATGAGCAGTTCTTC.

This chain uses TRBV3-1 (or the pseudogene TRBV3-2) with TRBJ2-2; D is ambiguous. The CDR3 sequence is 14 residues long. CDR1 and CDR2 from the germline V gene are LGHDT and YNNKEL (reference sequence). V was clipped by 7 bases and J by 0 bases, with 9 bases between them. DNA for the CDR3: TGTGCCAGCAAAGAGAAACCGAACACCGGGGAGCTGTTTTTT. This codes for CASKEKPNTGELFF.

This rearrangement joins TRBV28 to TRBJ1-1, with 7 nucleotides matching TRBD1. This CDR3 is built from 14 residues. Losses at the gene ends were 4 bases for V and 3 bases for J; bases not matched to a gene: 5. CDR1 is MDHEN and CDR2 is SYDVKM in the germline V gene. CDR3: CASSSPDRHTEAFF. CDR3 sequence (DNA): TGTGCCAGCAGTTCGCCGGACAGGCACACTGAAGCTTTCTTT.

This clone was observed a handful of times. The identical CDR3 is also encoded by other nucleotide sequences in the sample. The chain employs TRBV7-9 and TRBJ1-5, with D tentatively TRBD1 (5 bases). Trimming took 5 bases from V and 7 from J, leaving 18 bases between them. This CDR3 spans 15 amino acids. Germline CDR1 and CDR2: SEHNR and FQNEAQ (reference sequence). The CDR3 DNA is TGTGCCAGCAGCCCCCGGGGCGGGGGTAGCCAGCCCCAGCATTTT. Translated, it gives CASSPRGGGSQPQHF.

The V call is TRBV30, the J call TRBJ1-4, with unresolved D. Germline V gene data show CDR1 as GTSNPN and CDR2 as SVGIG (reference sequence). CDR3 size: 13 residues. The V gene lost 4 bases and the J gene lost 5 bases, with 11 bases spanning the gap. In DNA, the CDR3 is TGTGCCTGGAAAAGGTTCGGAAATGAAAAACTGTTTTTT. Translated, it gives CAWKRFGNEKLFF.

The CDR3 loop reads CASSQVQGGTGELFF. CDR3 in DNA: TGTGCCAGCAGCCAAGTTCAGGGGGGCACCGGGGAGCTGTTTTTT. The V and J genes are TRBV14 and TRBJ2-2; D possibly corresponds to TRBD1 (7 bases). V shed 1 base and J shed 4 bases, with 10 bases lying between them. The germline V gene has CDR1 SGHDN and CDR2 FVKESK. The CDR3 is made up of 15 amino acids.

A single count supports this clone. The genes are TRBV28 and TRBJ2-7, with 13 bases identical to TRBD2. The germline gives CDR1 MDHEN, CDR2 SYDVKM. The CDR3 is 16 amino acids. J gave up 0 bases and V 5 bases, and 4 bases lay outside the gene matches. CDR3 nucleotide sequence: TGTGCCAGCAGTCGGACTAGCGGGAGCCACTCCTACGAGCAGTACTTC. This translates into CASSRTSGSHSYEQYF.

V is TRBV6-4 and J is TRBJ2-7, with 7 bases aligning to TRBD2. J was trimmed by 2 bases and V by 4 bases; bases with no gene match: 8. In germline, CDR1 is MRHNA, CDR2 SNTAGT. This CDR3 spans 15 amino acids. As DNA, the CDR3 is TGTGCCAGCAGTGGTGAAGCGGGGCCTACCTACGAGCAGTACTTC. Amino acids: CASSGEAGPTYEQYF.

V usage is TRBV7-9 and J usage is TRBJ2-5, with a possible D match to TRBD1 (7 bases). V lost 5 bases and J 1 base, leaving 11 bases between the germline ends. CDR1 and CDR2 (germline): SEHNR, FQNEAQ (reference sequence). This CDR3 comprises 14 residues. The CDR3 loop is CASSGGTVQETQYF. CDR3 DNA: TGTGCCAGCAGCGGCGGGACAGTCCAAGAGACCCAGTACTTC.

CDR3 loop: CASSQVGQGKNIQYF. Here the CDR3 DNA reads TGCGCCAGCAGCCAAGTGGGACAGGGTAAAAACATTCAGTACTTC. The chain links TRBV4-1 to TRBJ2-4; 9 bases are shared with TRBD1. There are 15 residues in the CDR3. Trimming removed 1 base from V and 4 bases from J; junction bases left unmatched: 2. Germline V gene lookup returns CDR1 MGHRA and CDR2 YSYEKL.

About this clone: It is unclear where the CDR3 begins or ends on the DNA, so no DNA is shown, and the CDR3 is as TCRdb lists it. V usage is TRBV24-1 and J usage is TRBJ1-5; the table assigns TRBD1, which was not confirmed against the DNA. Looked up from germline, CDR1 is KGHDR and CDR2 is SFDVKD. The CDR3 totals 24 residues, both ends included. CDR3 sequence reads: CATRPSLISPSILVLWGQGGPQHF.

The chain recombines TRBV27 with TRBJ2-3, with D possibly being TRBD2 (5 bases). This CDR3 spans 14 amino acids. In germline, CDR1 is MNHEY, CDR2 SMNVEV (reference sequence). Trimming took 5 bases from V and 2 from J, leaving 11 bases between them. The CDR3 coding sequence is TGTGCCAGCAGTCCCGGACTGTTCACAGATACGCAGTATTTT. It translates to CASSPGLFTDTQYF.

The chain is built from TRBV6-7 and TRBJ2-6; 11 bases match TRBD1. TRBV6-7 is an ORF for which the function is uncertain. There are 18 residues in the CDR3. Losses at the gene ends were 5 bases for V and 1 base for J; bases not matched to a gene: 7. CDR3 in amino acids: CASSLRDRGASGANVLTF. In DNA, the CDR3 is TGTGCCAGCAGTCTTCGGGACAGGGGGGCATCTGGGGCCAACGTCCTGACTTTC.

The V gene is TRBV19, the J gene TRBJ1-1, with 8 bases that match TRBD1. Trimming took 3 bases from V and 0 from J; bases not matched to a gene: 3. The V gene's germline CDR1 is LNHDA and CDR2 SQIVND (reference sequence). There are 15 residues in the CDR3. The CDR3 region has the DNA TGTGCCAGTAGTATTCAGGGGGCGGTGAACACTGAAGCTTTCTTT. Translating gives CASSIQGAVNTEAFF.

This clone appeared a single time. In DNA, the CDR3 is TGTGCCATCAGGACCCCCGAACAAGATACGCAGTATTTT. This codes for CAIRTPEQDTQYF. This chain connects TRBV10-3 to TRBJ2-3; D ambiguous. V was pared by 6 bases and J by 5 bases, with 12 bases between. The germline V gene encodes CDR1 ENHRY and CDR2 SYGVKD. This CDR3 has 13 residues.

The chain links TRBV2 to TRBJ2-5; 8 bases match TRBD1. From germline, CDR1 is SNHLY and CDR2 FYNNEI. The CDR3 consists of 15 residues. Losses at the gene ends were 1 base for V and 5 bases for J; bases not matched to a gene: 6. The CDR3 protein is CASSEDRGARETQYF. CDR3 in DNA: TGTGCCAGCAGTGAAGACAGGGGGGCGAGGGAGACCCAGTACTTC. Variable domain in full (rest from reference TRBV2 and TRBJ2-5): EPEVTQTPSHQVTQMGQEVILRCVPISNHLYFYWYRQILGQKVEFLVSFYNNEISEKSEIFDDQFSVERPDGSNFTLKIRSTKLEDSAMYFCASSEDRGARETQYFGPGTRLLVL.